This entry concerns a single T cell receptor beta chain. TCRdb re-called the 5' RACE reads with MiXCR, one entry per CDR3 protein. The sample contains hundreds of thousands of distinct CDR3 sequences, approximately 20% of which appear only once. The sample comes from a study of identical twins. Germline V gene data show CDR1 as MNHEY and CDR2 as SVGEGT. The CDR3 extends over 14 amino acids. Trimming cost V 5 bases and J 5 bases, with 15 bases left between them. These same records also appear under a second study, on yellow fever vaccine responses in identical twins.

This chain joins TRBV6-2 or TRBV6-3 and TRBJ1-2; a weak D match, TRBD1 (5 bases). Sequencing was done on a sample of CD4+ T cells sorted from blood. This TCR was recovered from a woman aged 18-29 years in good health. The CDR3 here is CASSPTGGWYGYTF. The DNA of the CDR3 is TGTGCCAGCAGTCCAACTGGGGGATGGTATGGCTACACCTTC.